The 32 T cell receptor beta chains in this list originate from one sample, sequenced in a study of blood T cell repertoires in COVID-19. TCRdb keeps only in-frame clones here, not all; method: immunoSEQ multiplex PCR. The sample yields about 150,000 clones, around three quarters seen once. The source material was peripheral blood. The receptors shown here come from a man older than 75 with acute or convalescent COVID-19.

This rearrangement joins TRBV9 to TRBJ2-5, with 8 bases identical to TRBD1. Germline-derived CDR1 and CDR2 are SGDLS and YYNGEE. Trimming removed 4 bases from V and 5 bases from J; junction bases left unmatched: 7. The CDR3 contains 14 residues. CDR3 bases: TGTGCCAGCAGCTCAGGGGGCGAGGGGGAGACCCAGTACTTC. The encoded protein is CASSSGGEGETQYF.

The chain links TRBV10-2 to TRBJ2-3; no reliable D call. The CDR3 has 12 amino acids. Trimming pared 0 bases from V and 8 bases from J, leaving 6 bases between. Germline V gives CDR1 WSHSY, CDR2 SAAADI. CDR3 sequence reads: CASSESQATQYF. The CDR3 region has the DNA TGCGCCAGCAGTGAGTCCCAGGCTACGCAGTATTTT.

The chain combines TRBV5-1 with TRBJ1-1; maybe TRBD1 (6 bases). Germline values: CDR1 SGHRS, CDR2 YFSETQ. The length of the CDR3 is 15 residues. V lost 4 bases and J 4 bases, leaving 17 bases between the germline ends. The CDR3 nucleotides are TGCGCCAGCAGCGCGCGAATACAGGGTGGCACTGAAGCTTTCTTT. It is translated as CASSARIQGGTEAFF.

This chain joins TRBV18 and TRBJ2-2; D is uncertain. V was shortened by 0 bases and J by 6 bases, with 14 bases between the two germline ends. From germline, CDR1 is KGHSH and CDR2 LQKENI. The CDR3 is 16 residues long. In DNA, the CDR3 is TGTGCCAGCTCACCACCCACCTACCCGAGGCCCGGGGAGCTGTTTTTT. Protein product: CASSPPTYPRPGELFF. The variable domain in full, completed from reference TRBV18 and TRBJ2-2, reads NAGVMQNPRHLVRRRGQEARLRCSPMKGHSHVYWYRQLPEEGLKFMVYLQKENIIDESGMPKERFSAEFPKEGPSILRIQQVVRGDSAAYFCASSPPTYPRPGELFFGEGSRLTVL.

The CDR3: CASSLDGGNTGELFF. CDR3 sequence (DNA): TGTGCCAGCAGCTTAGATGGCGGGAACACCGGGGAGCTGTTTTTT. V gene TRBV7-2 combines with J gene TRBJ2-2; D gene unclear. This CDR3 comprises 15 residues. Germline CDR1 reads SGHTA; CDR2 reads FQGNSA. V lost 1 base to trimming and J lost 1 base, with 7 bases between them.

This rearrangement joins TRBV5-1 to TRBJ2-3; 10 positions agree with TRBD1. Germline loops: CDR1 SGHRS, CDR2 YFSETQ. This CDR3 has 16 amino acids. J gave up 6 bases and V 2 bases, and 9 bases lay outside the gene matches. Written as DNA, the CDR3 is TGCGCCAGCAGCTTTTTGGGGACAGGGGCTCGGGATACGCAGTATTTT. Translated: CASSFLGTGARDTQYF.

V gene TRBV5-4 combines with J gene TRBJ1-1; D is unresolved. The CDR3 extends over 14 amino acids. V lost 1 base, J lost 3 bases, and 10 bases lay in between. CDR1 and CDR2 from the germline V gene are SGHNT and YYREEE (reference sequence). The CDR3 nucleotides read TGTGCCAGCAGCTTGCAACCCACGGACACTGAAGCTTTCTTT. This codes for CASSLQPTDTEAFF. Together with reference TRBV5-4 and TRBJ1-1, the CDR3 gives the full variable domain: ETGVTQSPTHLIKTRGQQVTLRCSSQSGHNTVSWYQQALGQGPQFIFQYYREEENGRGNFPPRFSGLQFPNYSSELNVNALELDDSALYLCASSLQPTDTEAFFGQGTRLTVV.

The V gene is TRBV10-3, the J gene TRBJ1-5, with a possible D match to TRBD1 (5 bases). The V gene's germline CDR1 is ENHRY and CDR2 SYGVKD. The CDR3 length is 14 residues. The V gene lost 0 bases and the J gene lost 4 bases, with 7 bases spanning the gap. CDR3 loop: CAISESRQNQPQHF. The DNA of the CDR3 is TGTGCCATCAGTGAGTCGCGACAGAATCAGCCCCAGCATTTT.

This clone was counted once. This rearrangement joins TRBV19 to TRBJ2-1; no clear D. The ends were cut back, 7 bases at V and 3 bases at J, with 4 bases in the middle. This CDR3 is built from 11 residues. CDR1 and CDR2 from the germline V gene are LNHDA and SQIVND (reference sequence). The DNA for the CDR3 is TGTGCCAGTACGGGCTACAATGAGCAGTTCTTC. This sequence encodes CASTGYNEQFF.

The chain recombines TRBV9 with TRBJ2-7; D is possibly TRBD1 (5 bases). CDR3 length: 13 residues. V gave up 5 bases and J gave up 3 bases, with 12 bases separating them. Germline CDR1 reads SGDLS; CDR2 reads YYNGEE. The CDR3 region is CASRGTDSYEQYF. CDR3 nucleotide sequence: TGTGCCAGCAGGGGAACCGACAGCTACGAGCAGTACTTC.

The chain carries TRBV10-3 and TRBJ2-3; tentative D call: TRBD2 (5 bases). The V end was cut by 6 bases, the J end by 0 bases, with 10 bases between. The CDR3 extends over 14 amino acids. Germline V gene lookup returns CDR1 ENHRY and CDR2 SYGVKD. The CDR3 sequence is CAIREGLSTDTQYF. The CDR3 nucleotides read TGTGCCATCAGAGAAGGACTCAGCACAGATACGCAGTATTTT.

There are a few counts of this clone. The gene calls are TRBV6-5 and TRBJ2-7, with 8 bases aligning to TRBD1. Germline V CDR1 and CDR2: MNHEY, SVGAGI. The CDR3 covers 14 residues. J was trimmed by 0 bases and V by 6 bases; bases with no gene match: 4. CDR3 coding DNA: TGTGCCAGCAGGGACAGGGCGAGCTCCTACGAGCAGTACGTC. Its translation: CASRDRASSYEQYV.

The chain combines TRBV3-1 (or the pseudogene TRBV3-2) with TRBJ2-5; possible D gene TRBD1, 7 bases. CDR1 is LGHDT, CDR2 YNNKEL, per germline (reference sequence). Trimming shortened V by 1 base and J by 2 bases, and 8 bases separated the two germline ends. CDR3 length: 14 residues. CDR3 loop: CASSQAGGQETQYF. The CDR3 region has the DNA TGTGCCAGCAGCCAAGCAGGGGGGCAAGAGACCCAGTACTTC.

The rearrangement joins TRBV19 to TRBJ2-1; unclear D gene. From germline, CDR1 is LNHDA and CDR2 SQIVND (reference sequence). CDR3 length equals 12 residues. V shed 3 bases and J shed 9 bases, with 9 bases lying between them. This CDR3 is CASSMGELEQFF. Here the CDR3 DNA reads TGTGCCAGTAGTATGGGCGAGCTTGAGCAGTTCTTC.

This rearrangement joins TRBV6-1 to TRBJ1-5; 7 nucleotides agree with TRBD1. The CDR3 runs to 13 residues. CDR1 is MNHNS, CDR2 SASEGT, per germline. The V and J ends lost 0 bases and 7 bases, in that order; junction bases with no gene match: 0. The CDR3 DNA is TGTGCCAGCAGTGAAGCGGACAGGCAGCCCCAGCATTTT. Its translation is CASSEADRQPQHF.

The chain recombines TRBV30 with TRBJ2-3; 8 bases match TRBD2. The CDR3 is made up of 13 amino acids. In germline, CDR1 is GTSNPN, CDR2 SVGIG (reference sequence). Trimming took 1 base from V and 5 from J; bases not matched to a gene: 2. CDR3 coding DNA: TGTGCCTGGAGTGCGGGGGGGTTAGATACGCAGTATTTT. Translating it yields CAWSAGGLDTQYF.

The V call is TRBV25-1, the J call TRBJ1-2; D is possibly TRBD1 (6 bases). Germline values: CDR1 MGHDK, CDR2 SYGVNS. Trimming took 3 bases from V and 5 from J, leaving 13 bases between them. The CDR3 spans 14 residues. CDR3 loop: CASSDSGDLYGYTF. The CDR3 nucleotides read TGTGCCAGCAGTGACTCAGGGGATTTATATGGCTACACCTTC.

This chain joins TRBV2 and TRBJ2-7, with 9 bases aligning to TRBD1. Per germline, CDR1 SNHLY and CDR2 FYNNEI. This CDR3 spans 12 amino acids. V shed 10 bases, J shed 5 bases, and the junction held 6 bases outside the gene matches. CDR3 in DNA: TGTGCCAAGGGACAGGGTGTCAACGAGCAGTACTTC. Translated: CAKGQGVNEQYF.

V usage is TRBV11-2 and J usage is TRBJ1-2, with 7 bases that match TRBD1. This CDR3 has 13 residues. The ends lost 5 bases at V and 4 bases at J; junction bases unmatched: 4. CDR1 is SGHAT and CDR2 is FQNNGV in the germline V gene. Here the CDR3 reads CASSNRGFYGYTF. In nucleotides, the CDR3 is TGTGCCAGCAGCAACAGGGGATTCTATGGCTACACCTTC.

The chain couples TRBV29-1 to TRBJ1-6; maybe TRBD1 (5 bases). V lost 4 bases and J 4 bases, leaving 8 bases between the germline ends. Germline values: CDR1 SQVTM, CDR2 ANQGSEA. There are 13 residues in the CDR3. Here the CDR3 reads CSVGGGYNSPLHF. The CDR3 DNA reads as TGCAGCGTTGGGGGGGGATATAATTCACCCCTCCACTTT.

This sequence joins TRBV5-1 and TRBJ2-1, with 8 bases aligning to TRBD1. J lost 8 bases, V lost 3 bases, and 7 bases had no gene match. CDR1 is SGHRS, CDR2 YFSETQ, per germline. The CDR3 extends over 14 amino acids. The DNA for the CDR3 is TGCGCCAGCAGCTCCGGACAGGGATACGATGAGCAGTTCTTC. Encoded protein: CASSSGQGYDEQFF. The whole variable domain, remainder taken from reference TRBV5-1 and TRBJ2-1, is KAGVTQTPRYLIKTRGQQVTLSCSPISGHRSVSWYQQTPGQGLQFLFEYFSETQRNKGNFPGRFSGRQFSNSRSEMNVSTLELGDSALYLCASSSGQGYDEQFFGPGTRLTVL.

The chain joins TRBV4-1 to TRBJ2-3; D unclear. V was shortened by 3 bases and J by 3 bases, with 4 bases between the two germline ends. CDR1 MGHRA and CDR2 YSYEKL come from the germline V gene. The CDR3 has 12 amino acids. CDR3 DNA sequence: TGCGCCAGCAGCCACTTTACAGATACGCAGTATTTT. This codes for CASSHFTDTQYF.

The chain employs TRBV4-2 and TRBJ2-3; 8 bases agree with TRBD2. Per germline, CDR1 LGHNA and CDR2 YNFKEQ. The CDR3 totals 13 residues. Losses at the gene ends were 8 bases for V and 2 bases for J; bases not matched to a gene: 3. CDR3 bases: TGTGCCAGCCGGGGGGGCACCACAGATACGCAGTATTTT. Encoded protein: CASRGGTTDTQYF.

The chain couples TRBV4-2 to TRBJ2-1; 8 nucleotides agree with TRBD2. Losses at the gene ends were 1 base for V and 4 bases for J; bases not matched to a gene: 15. CDR1 and CDR2 from the germline V gene are LGHNA and YNFKEQ. The CDR3 totals 19 residues. CDR3 DNA sequence: TGTGCCAGCAGCCAAGCAGCCGGGACTAGTCCCACCTCTTACAATGAGCAGTTCTTC. Its protein product is CASSQAAGTSPTSYNEQFF.

The V and J genes are TRBV18 and TRBJ2-1, with TRBD2 matching 10 bases. Germline V gives CDR1 KGHSH, CDR2 LQKENI. V was pared by 2 bases and J by 0 bases, with 1 base of the junction left unmatched. CDR3 length equals 16 residues. CDR3 sequence reads: CASSPSGGASYNEQFF. CDR3 nucleotide sequence: TGTGCCAGCTCACCAAGCGGGGGGGCCTCCTACAATGAGCAGTTCTTC.

The chain uses TRBV7-2 and TRBJ1-1; D is undetermined. Trimming removed 3 bases from V and 3 bases from J, with 14 bases in between. Germline values: CDR1 SGHTA, CDR2 FQGNSA. This CDR3 has 15 amino acids. In nucleotides, the CDR3 is TGTGCCAGCAGCTTTCTCGAGAGGTGGGACACTGAAGCTTTCTTT. Amino acid sequence: CASSFLERWDTEAFF. The variable domain in full, with the rest retrieved from reference TRBV7-2 and TRBJ1-1, is GAGVSQSPSNKVTEKGKDVELRCDPISGHTALYWYRQSLGQGLEFLIYFQGNSAPDKSGLPSDRFSAERTGGSVSTLTIQRTQQEDSAVYLCASSFLERWDTEAFFGQGTRLTVV.

CDR3 in DNA: TGTGCCAGCAGCCTCTCTAATGAAAAACTGTTTTTT. It yields the protein CASSLSNEKLFF. The chain uses TRBV3-1 (or the pseudogene TRBV3-2) and TRBJ1-4; no clear D. The CDR3 has 12 residues. The germline V and J ends were trimmed by 4 bases and 3 bases, with 3 bases remaining between them. Per germline, CDR1 LGHDT and CDR2 YNNKEL (reference sequence).

This clone has just one count. The V and J genes are TRBV10-3 and TRBJ2-3, with D maybe TRBD2 (5 bases). The CDR3 extends over 13 amino acids. V lost 4 bases to trimming and J lost 4 bases, with 9 bases between them. CDR1 ENHRY and CDR2 SYGVKD come from the germline V gene. As DNA, the CDR3 is TGTGCCATCAGTGCACGAGGGTCAGATACGCAGTATTTT. It encodes CAISARGSDTQYF.

The chain combines TRBV6-1 with TRBJ2-7, with TRBD1 matching over 10 bases. The CDR3 extends over 14 amino acids. Unmatched junction bases numbered 4, after V lost 3 bases and J lost 5 bases. In germline, CDR1 is MNHNS, CDR2 SASEGT. The CDR3 nucleotides read TGTGCCAGCAGTGAGGGACAGGGGAGCAACGAGCAGTACGTC. Its translation: CASSEGQGSNEQYV.

This chain links TRBV4-2 with TRBJ1-6; D is perhaps TRBD1 (6 bases). The CDR3 spans 15 residues. The V gene lost 2 bases and the J gene lost 6 bases, with 11 bases spanning the gap. The germline V gene encodes CDR1 LGHNA and CDR2 YNFKEQ. The DNA of the CDR3 is TGTGCCAGCAGCCAATCCACAGGGTTTAATTCACCCCTCCACTTT. It specifies CASSQSTGFNSPLHF.

The CDR3 loop reads CASSPGQGAVGAFF. The CDR3 region has the DNA TGTGCCAGCTCACCCGGACAGGGGGCTGTTGGAGCTTTCTTT. This chain uses TRBV18 with TRBJ1-1; 11 bases agree with TRBD1. Germline V gene sequence: CDR1 KGHSH, CDR2 LQKENI. The V segment lost 3 bases and the J segment 10 bases; nucleotides outside the gene matches: 7. CDR3 length: 14 residues. The full variable domain, with the rest looked up from reference TRBV18 and TRBJ1-1, is NAGVMQNPRHLVRRRGQEARLRCSPMKGHSHVYWYRQLPEEGLKFMVYLQKENIIDESGMPKERFSAEFPKEGPSILRIQQVVRGDSAAYFCASSPGQGAVGAFFGQGTRLTVV.

The rearrangement links TRBV5-1 to TRBJ2-5, with 9 bases identical to TRBD2. Germline loops: CDR1 SGHRS, CDR2 YFSETQ. Unmatched junction bases numbered 10, after V lost 4 bases and J lost 3 bases. The CDR3 is made up of 16 amino acids. CDR3 coding DNA: TGCGCCAGCAGCCTCCGTGTGACTAGCGGAAAAGAGACCCAGTACTTC. It translates to CASSLRVTSGKETQYF.